Here is one T cell receptor (beta chain) with its context. Its antigen is not identified. Generated by immunoSEQ multiplex PCR, the TCRdb table keeps only in-frame clones and is missing some. The sample consists of about 2.3 million clones, 92% of them appearing once. The entry originates in a study of shared clonotypes between healthy human individuals. Study-wide results and limits: Donor clonotype sharing was expected to depend on sequencing depth. Relative to their counterparts shared across all four donors, non-shared clonotypes exhibited diminished generation probabilities.

CDR3 length: 13 amino acids. CDR1 is GTSNPN, CDR2 SVGIG, per germline (reference sequence). V dropped 5 bases and J dropped 10 bases, with 15 bases sitting between them. This chain connects TRBV30 to TRBJ1-6, with D possibly TRBD1 on 5 matching bases. The sequencing input was naive CD4+ T cells from PBMCs. Subset denoted: CD45RA+ positively selected. This TCR came from a young man in good health. Some clones in this sample may be carry-over from other donors' samples. The DNA for the CDR3 is TGTGCCTGGGGTAGAGCAGGGCGATCACCCCTCCACTTT. Its protein product is CAWGRAGRSPLHF.